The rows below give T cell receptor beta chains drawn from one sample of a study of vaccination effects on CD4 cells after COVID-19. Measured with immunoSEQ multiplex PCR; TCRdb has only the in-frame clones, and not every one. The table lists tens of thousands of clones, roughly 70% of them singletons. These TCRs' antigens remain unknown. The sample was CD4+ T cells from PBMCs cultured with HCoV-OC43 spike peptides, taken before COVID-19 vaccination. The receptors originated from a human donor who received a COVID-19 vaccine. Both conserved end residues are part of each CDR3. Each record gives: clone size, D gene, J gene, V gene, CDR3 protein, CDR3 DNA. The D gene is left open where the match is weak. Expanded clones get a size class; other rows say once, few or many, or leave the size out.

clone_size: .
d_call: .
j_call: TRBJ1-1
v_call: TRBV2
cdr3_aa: CASSRTTTTEAFF
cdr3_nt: TGTGCCAGCAGTCGCACGACTACTACTGAAGCTTTCTTT

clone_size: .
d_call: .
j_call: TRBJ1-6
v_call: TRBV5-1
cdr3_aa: CASSLAVASPLHF
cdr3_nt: TGCGCCAGCAGCTTGGCGGTCGCTTCACCCCTCCACTTT

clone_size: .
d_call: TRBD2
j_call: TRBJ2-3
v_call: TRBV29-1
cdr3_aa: CSVDGGGAGTDTQYF
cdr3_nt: TGCAGCGTTGACGGCGGGGGGGCCGGGACAGATACGCAGTATTTT

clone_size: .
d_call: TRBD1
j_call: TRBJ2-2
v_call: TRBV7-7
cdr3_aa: CASSLNRGQGAGELFF
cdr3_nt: TGTGCCAGCAGCCTTAACAGGGGGCAAGGGGCCGGGGAGCTGTTTTTT

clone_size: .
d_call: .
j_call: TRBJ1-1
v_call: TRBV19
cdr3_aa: CASSRTVITEAFF
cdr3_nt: TGTGCCAGTAGTAGGACAGTGATCACTGAAGCTTTCTTT

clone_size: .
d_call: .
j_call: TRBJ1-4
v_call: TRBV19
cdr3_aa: CASSYTGRKLFF
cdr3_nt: TGTGCCAGTAGTTATACAGGCAGAAAACTGTTTTTT

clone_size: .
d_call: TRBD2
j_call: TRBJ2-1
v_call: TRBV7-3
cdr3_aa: CASSLQGGGGAGMNEQFF
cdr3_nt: TGTGCCAGCAGCTTACAGGGCGGCGGGGGGGCTGGAATGAATGAGCAGTTCTTC

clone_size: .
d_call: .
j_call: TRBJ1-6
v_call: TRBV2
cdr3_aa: CASITGYNSPLHF
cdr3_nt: TGTGCCAGCATCACAGGGTATAATTCACCCCTCCACTTT

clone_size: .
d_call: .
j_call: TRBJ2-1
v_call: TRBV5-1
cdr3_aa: CASSVGQSHNEQFF
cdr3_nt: TGCGCCAGCAGCGTTGGACAGTCCCACAATGAGCAGTTCTTC

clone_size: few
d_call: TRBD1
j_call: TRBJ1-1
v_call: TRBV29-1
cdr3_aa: CSVGTGNTEAFF
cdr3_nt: TGCAGCGTGGGGACAGGAAACACTGAAGCTTTCTTT

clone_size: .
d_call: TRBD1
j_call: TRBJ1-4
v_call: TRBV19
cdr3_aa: CASIKGATLTTEKLFF
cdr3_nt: TGTGCCAGTATTAAGGGGGCCACCTTGACTACAGAAAAACTGTTTTTT

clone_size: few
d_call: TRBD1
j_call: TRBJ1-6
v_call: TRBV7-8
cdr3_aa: CASSPGGTGNSPLHF
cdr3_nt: TGTGCCAGCAGCCCAGGGGGGACAGGGAATTCACCCCTCCACTTT

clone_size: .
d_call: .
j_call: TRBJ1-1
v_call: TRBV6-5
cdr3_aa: CASSWTVNTEAFF
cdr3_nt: TGTGCCAGCAGTTGGACGGTGAACACTGAAGCTTTCTTT

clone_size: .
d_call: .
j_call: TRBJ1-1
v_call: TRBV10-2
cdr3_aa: CASSDSGRGENTEAFF
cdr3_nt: TGCGCCAGCAGTGACTCTGGTAGAGGGGAAAACACTGAAGCTTTCTTT

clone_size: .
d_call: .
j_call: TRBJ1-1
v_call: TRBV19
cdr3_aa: CASSPRLQDTEAFF
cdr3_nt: TGTGCCAGTAGTCCCCGTTTACAGGACACTGAAGCTTTCTTT

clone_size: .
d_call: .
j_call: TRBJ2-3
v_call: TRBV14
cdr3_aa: CASSQGQLGTQYF
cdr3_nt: TGTGCCAGCAGCCAAGGACAACTGGGTACGCAGTATTTT

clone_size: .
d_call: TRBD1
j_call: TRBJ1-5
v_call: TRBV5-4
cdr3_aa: CASSSGTGVGQPQHF
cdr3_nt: TGTGCCAGCAGCTCCGGGACAGGGGTCGGACAGCCCCAGCATTTT

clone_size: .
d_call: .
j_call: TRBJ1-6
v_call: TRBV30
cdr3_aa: CAWSSPRLDSPLHF
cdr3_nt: TGTGCCTGGAGTTCCCCCCGTTTGGATTCACCCCTCCACTTT

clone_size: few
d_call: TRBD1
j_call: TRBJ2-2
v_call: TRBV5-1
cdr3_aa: CASSAGTGNTGELFF
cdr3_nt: TGCGCCAGCAGTGCCGGGACAGGCAACACCGGGGAGCTGTTTTTT

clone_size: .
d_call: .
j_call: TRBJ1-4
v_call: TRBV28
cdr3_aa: CASRGAAGQGYEKLFF
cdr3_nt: TGTGCCAGTAGAGGTGCAGCGGGGCAGGGTTATGAAAAACTGTTTTTT

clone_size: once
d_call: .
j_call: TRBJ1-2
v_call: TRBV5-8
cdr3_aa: CASTPRGNYGYTF
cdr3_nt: TGTGCCAGCACCCCACGGGGTAACTATGGCTACACCTTC

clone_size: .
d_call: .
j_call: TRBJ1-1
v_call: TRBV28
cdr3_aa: CASSKPRQDRGTEAFF
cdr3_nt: TGTGCCAGCAGCAAACCTAGACAGGACCGGGGGACTGAAGCTTTCTTT

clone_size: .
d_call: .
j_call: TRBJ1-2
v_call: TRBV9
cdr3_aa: CASSVEVGNYGYTF
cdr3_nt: TGTGCCAGCAGCGTAGAAGTCGGAAACTATGGCTACACCTTC

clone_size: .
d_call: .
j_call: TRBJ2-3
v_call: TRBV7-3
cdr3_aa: CASSSQGAGARSTDTQYF
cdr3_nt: TGTGCCAGCAGCTCCCAGGGGGCGGGGGCTAGGAGCACAGATACGCAGTATTTT

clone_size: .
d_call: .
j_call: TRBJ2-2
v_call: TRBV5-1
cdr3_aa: CASSLDPGVAGELFF
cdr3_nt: TGCGCCAGCAGCTTGGATCCAGGGGTTGCCGGGGAGCTGTTTTTT

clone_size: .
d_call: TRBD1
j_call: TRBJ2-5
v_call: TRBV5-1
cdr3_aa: CASSDETTGANQETQYF
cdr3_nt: TGCGCCAGCAGCGATGAAACGACAGGGGCCAACCAAGAGACCCAGTACTTC

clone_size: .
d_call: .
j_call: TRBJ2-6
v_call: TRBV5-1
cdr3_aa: CASSLGAGLSGANVLTF
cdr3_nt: TGCGCCAGCAGCCTTGGGGCGGGACTCTCTGGGGCCAACGTCCTGACTTTC

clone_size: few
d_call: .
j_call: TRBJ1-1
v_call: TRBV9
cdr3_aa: CASSTRLEAEAFF
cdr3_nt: TGTGCCAGCAGCACACGTCTCGAGGCTGAAGCTTTCTTT

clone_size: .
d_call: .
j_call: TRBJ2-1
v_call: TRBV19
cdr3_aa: CASSMSQGFDEQFF
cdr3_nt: TGTGCCAGTAGTATGTCCCAGGGATTCGATGAGCAGTTCTTC

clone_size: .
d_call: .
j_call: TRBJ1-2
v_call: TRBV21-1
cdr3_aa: CARRTGINYGYTF
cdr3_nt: TGTGCCAGAAGGACAGGGATTAACTATGGCTACACCTTC

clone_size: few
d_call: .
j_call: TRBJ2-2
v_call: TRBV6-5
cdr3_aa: CASSYSRQVGTGELFF
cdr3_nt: TGTGCCAGCAGTTACTCGCGACAGGTCGGCACCGGGGAGCTGTTTTTT

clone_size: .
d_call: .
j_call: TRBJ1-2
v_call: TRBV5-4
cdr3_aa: CASSQGQSYYGYTF
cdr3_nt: TGTGCCAGCAGCCAGGGGCAGTCTTACTATGGCTACACCTTC